This T cell receptor beta chain was retrieved from a study of T-cell memory formation after mild COVID-19. TCRdb fed the 5' RACE reads into MiXCR, producing one record per CDR3 protein. The sample includes 400,000 or so distinct CDR3 sequences, about 20% of them seen just once. A few counts support this clonotype. What it binds is not known. Whole-study findings and limits: The main location of contracting CD4+ clones was CM and EM, and that of contracting CD8+ clones was EMRA. Clones shrinking from day 15 to 85 showed even CD4/CD8 mixes; later expanders tilted CD4+.

Sequences were obtained from PBMCs or a T cell subset sorted from them (not recorded which). This TCR was sampled from an adult woman who had mild COVID-19 (a few samples of this study predate the infection). Cell type and time point are not known.

The CDR3 coding sequence is TGCGCCAGCAGCCAAGTGGGCGGGGCGCAGTATTTT. This translates into CASSQVGGAQYF. The V call is TRBV4-1, the J call TRBJ2-3; a possible D gene is TRBD2 (6 bases). The CDR3 consists of 12 residues. The germline gives CDR1 MGHRA, CDR2 YSYEKL. Trimming stripped 1 base from V and 10 bases from J, with 9 bases between.